This TCR beta chain appears in the sequencing data of a study of blood T cell repertoires in COVID-19. TCRdb's copy holds only in-frame clones and misses some; the assay was immunoSEQ multiplex PCR. The profile shows 60,000 to 80,000 clones, approximately 90% of them singletons. Sequences were obtained from peripheral blood. The TCR was taken from a man aged 60 to 69 with acute or convalescent COVID-19.

The CDR3 sequence is CASSIRDRVYEQYF. In DNA, the CDR3 is TGTGCCAGTAGTATAAGGGACAGGGTCTACGAGCAGTACTTC. This chain joins TRBV19 and TRBJ2-7; 9 bases match TRBD1. This CDR3 has 14 residues. Trimming removed 2 bases from V and 3 bases from J; junction bases left unmatched: 2. Germline values: CDR1 LNHDA, CDR2 SQIVND (reference sequence).